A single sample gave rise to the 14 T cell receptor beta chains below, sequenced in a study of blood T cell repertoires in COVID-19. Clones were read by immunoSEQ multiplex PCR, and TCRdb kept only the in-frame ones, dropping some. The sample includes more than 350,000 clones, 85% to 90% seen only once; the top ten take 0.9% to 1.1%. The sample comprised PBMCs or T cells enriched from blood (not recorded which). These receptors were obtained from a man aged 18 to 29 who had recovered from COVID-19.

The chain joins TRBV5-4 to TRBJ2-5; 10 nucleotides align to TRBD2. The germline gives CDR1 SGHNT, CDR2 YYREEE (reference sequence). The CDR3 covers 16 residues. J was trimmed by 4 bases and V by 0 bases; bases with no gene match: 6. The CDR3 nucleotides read TGTGCCAGCAGCTTGGGGAGCGGGAGGGCCACAGAGACCCAGTACTTC. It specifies CASSLGSGRATETQYF. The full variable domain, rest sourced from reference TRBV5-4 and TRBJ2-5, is ETGVTQSPTHLIKTRGQQVTLRCSSQSGHNTVSWYQQALGQGPQFIFQYYREEENGRGNFPPRFSGLQFPNYSSELNVNALELDDSALYLCASSLGSGRATETQYFGPGTRLLVL.

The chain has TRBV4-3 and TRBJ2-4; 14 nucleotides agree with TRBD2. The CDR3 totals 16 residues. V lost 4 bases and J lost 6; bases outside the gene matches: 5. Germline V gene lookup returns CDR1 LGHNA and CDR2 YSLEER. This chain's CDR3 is CASSPGLAGAGNIQYF. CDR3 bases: TGCGCCAGCAGCCCGGGACTAGCGGGAGCGGGAAACATTCAGTACTTC.

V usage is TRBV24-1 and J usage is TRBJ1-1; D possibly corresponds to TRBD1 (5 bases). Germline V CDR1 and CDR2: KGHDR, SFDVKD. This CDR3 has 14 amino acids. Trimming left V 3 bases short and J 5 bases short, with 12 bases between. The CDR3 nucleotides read TGTGCCACCAGTGATCCAGGGAGGGGAACTGAAGCTTTCTTT. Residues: CATSDPGRGTEAFF.

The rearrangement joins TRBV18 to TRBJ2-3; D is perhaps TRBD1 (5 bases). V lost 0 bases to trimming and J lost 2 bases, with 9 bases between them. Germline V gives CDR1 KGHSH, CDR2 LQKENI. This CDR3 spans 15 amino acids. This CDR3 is CASSPPGVDTDTQYF. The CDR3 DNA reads TGTGCCAGCTCACCACCAGGGGTAGACACAGATACGCAGTATTTT. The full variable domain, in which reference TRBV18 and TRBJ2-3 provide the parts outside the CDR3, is NAGVMQNPRHLVRRRGQEARLRCSPMKGHSHVYWYRQLPEEGLKFMVYLQKENIIDESGMPKERFSAEFPKEGPSILRIQQVVRGDSAAYFCASSPPGVDTDTQYFGPGTRLTVL.

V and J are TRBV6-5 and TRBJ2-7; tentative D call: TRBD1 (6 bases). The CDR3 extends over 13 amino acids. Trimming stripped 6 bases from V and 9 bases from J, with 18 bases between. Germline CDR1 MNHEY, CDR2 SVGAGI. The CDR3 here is CASSSTPGEGQYF. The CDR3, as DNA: TGTGCCAGCAGCAGCACCCCAGGGGAAGGGCAGTACTTC.

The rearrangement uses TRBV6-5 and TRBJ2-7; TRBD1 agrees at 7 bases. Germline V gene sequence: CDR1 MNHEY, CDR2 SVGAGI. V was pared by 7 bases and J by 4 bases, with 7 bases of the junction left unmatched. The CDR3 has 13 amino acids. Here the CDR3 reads CASKTGTNYEQYF. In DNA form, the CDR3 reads TGTGCCAGCAAGACAGGGACGAATTACGAGCAGTACTTC.

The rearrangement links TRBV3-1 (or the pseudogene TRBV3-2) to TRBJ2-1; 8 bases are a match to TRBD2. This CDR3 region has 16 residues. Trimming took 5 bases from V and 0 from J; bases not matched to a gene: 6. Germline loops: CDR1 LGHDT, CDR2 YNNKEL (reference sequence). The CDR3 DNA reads TGTGCCAGCAGCACTACTAGCGGACGCTCCTACAATGAGCAGTTCTTC. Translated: CASSTTSGRSYNEQFF.

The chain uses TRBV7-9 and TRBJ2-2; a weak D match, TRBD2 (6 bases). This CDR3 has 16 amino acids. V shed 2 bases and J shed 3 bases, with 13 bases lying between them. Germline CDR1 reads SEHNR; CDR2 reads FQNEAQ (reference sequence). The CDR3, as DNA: TGTGCCAGCAGCTTAATCGGTAGCGGATACACCGGGGAGCTGTTTTTT. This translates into CASSLIGSGYTGELFF. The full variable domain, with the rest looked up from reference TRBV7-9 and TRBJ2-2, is DTGVSQNPRHKITKRGQNVTFRCDPISEHNRLYWYRQTLGQGPEFLTYFQNEAQLEKSRLLSDRFSAERPKGSFSTLEIQRTEQGDSAMYLCASSLIGSGYTGELFFGEGSRLTVL.

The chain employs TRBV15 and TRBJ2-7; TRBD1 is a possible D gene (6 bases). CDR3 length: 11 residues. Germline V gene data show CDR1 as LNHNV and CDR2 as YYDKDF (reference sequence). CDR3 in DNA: TGTGCCACCAGCAGAGATCGGGGCAGGGGTGTC. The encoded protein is CATSRDRGRGV.

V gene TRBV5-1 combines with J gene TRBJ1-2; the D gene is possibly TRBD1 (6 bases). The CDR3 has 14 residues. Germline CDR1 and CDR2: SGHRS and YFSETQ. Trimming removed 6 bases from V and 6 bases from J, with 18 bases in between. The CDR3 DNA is TGCGCCAGCACCTTAGCTACAGGGAAACATGGCTACACCTTC. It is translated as CASTLATGKHGYTF.

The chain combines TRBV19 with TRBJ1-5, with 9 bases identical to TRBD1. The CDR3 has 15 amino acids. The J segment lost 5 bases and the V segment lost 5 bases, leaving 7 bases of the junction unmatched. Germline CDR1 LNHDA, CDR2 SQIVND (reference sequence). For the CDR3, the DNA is TGTGCCAGTAGTGCCCGGACAGGGGTGTATCAGCCCCAGCATTTT. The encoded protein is CASSARTGVYQPQHF.

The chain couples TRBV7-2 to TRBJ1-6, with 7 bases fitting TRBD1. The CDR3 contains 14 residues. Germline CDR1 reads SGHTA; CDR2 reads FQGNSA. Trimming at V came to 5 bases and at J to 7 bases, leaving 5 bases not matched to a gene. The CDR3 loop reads CASSQTGLNSPLHF. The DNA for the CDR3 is TGTGCCAGCAGCCAGACAGGGCTGAATTCACCCCTCCACTTT.

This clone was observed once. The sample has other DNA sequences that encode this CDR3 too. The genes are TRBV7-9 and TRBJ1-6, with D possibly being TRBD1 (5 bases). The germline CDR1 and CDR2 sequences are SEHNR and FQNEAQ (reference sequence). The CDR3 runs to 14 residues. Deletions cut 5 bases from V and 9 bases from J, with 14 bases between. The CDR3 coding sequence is TGTGCCAGCAGCCCTCCCGGTGGGGCTTCACCCCTCCACTTT. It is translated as CASSPPGGASPLHF.

The DNA of the CDR3 is TGTGCCAGCAGCCCTTGGGGCAGCGAGCAGTACTTC. Residues: CASSPWGSEQYF. This chain joins TRBV14 and TRBJ2-7; D possibly corresponds to TRBD1 (5 bases). Germline loops: CDR1 SGHDN, CDR2 FVKESK. V was cut by 4 bases and J by 6 bases, with 10 bases left in between. The CDR3 totals 12 residues.